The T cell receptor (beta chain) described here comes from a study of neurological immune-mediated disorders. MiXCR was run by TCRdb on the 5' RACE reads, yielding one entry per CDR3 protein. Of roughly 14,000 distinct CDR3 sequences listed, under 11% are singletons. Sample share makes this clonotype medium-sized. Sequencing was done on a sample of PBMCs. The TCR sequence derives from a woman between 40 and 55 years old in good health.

The CDR3 DNA sequence: TGCGCCAGCAGCTTGGACGGTAGCTCCTACAATGAGCAGTTCTTC. Its protein is CASSLDGSSYNEQFF. The V call is TRBV5-1, the J call TRBJ2-1, with unresolved D. Germline CDR1 SGHRS, CDR2 YFSETQ. V was trimmed by 0 bases and J by 0 bases, leaving 7 bases between them. There are 15 residues in the CDR3.